This T cell receptor beta chain was sequenced during a study of blood T cell repertoires in COVID-19. The junction had 8 bases not matched to a gene; V was cut back by 2 bases and J by 8 bases. From germline, CDR1 is KGHSH and CDR2 LQKENI. CDR3 length equals 15 residues. Profiled with immunoSEQ multiplex PCR; TCRdb holds only in-frame clones, not every one. The sample has 250,000 to 350,000 clones; approximately 88% are singletons. Source material: peripheral blood. The clonotype was recovered from a human donor with COVID-19, enrolled during active disease. The donor label of this sample is uncertain. The genes are TRBV18 and TRBJ1-2; 10 positions agree with TRBD1. CDR3 nucleotides: TGTGCCAGCTCACCAAGACAGGGGGCCAGATGGGGCTACACCTTC. This translates into CASSPRQGARWGYTF.